The clone carrying this T cell receptor (beta chain) has only a few counts. Its antigen is undetermined. Every sorted population was more than 98% pure. The study reverse transcribed the entire isolated RNA, so it sequenced expressed TCRB transcripts. Profiling relied on immunoSEQ multiplex PCR, and the TCRdb table lists in-frame clones only, not all of them. This sample has 93,000 or so clones, with about 26% found just once. The data were obtained in a study of beta chain features in type 1 diabetes. Study-level findings and limits: Moderately but significantly shorter TCRB CDR3s were found in Type 1 diabetes patients in all four CD4+ subsets. There was a possibility that cDNA sequencing over-represented cells with high TCR expression.

Trimming cost V 1 base and J 4 bases, with 12 bases left between them. The CDR3 length is 14 residues. In germline, CDR1 is SGHRS, CDR2 YFSETQ. Material for sequencing was central memory CD4+ T cells from blood. This rearrangement joins TRBV5-1 to TRBJ2-7; D may be TRBD2 (5 bases). The sequence was obtained from a woman aged 18-29 years with type 1 diabetes. This CDR3 is CASSLLDLRYEQYF. The DNA for the CDR3 is TGCGCCAGCAGCTTGCTGGACTTAAGATACGAGCAGTACTTC. Looking up the rest from reference TRBV5-1 and TRBJ2-7 gives the full variable domain: KAGVTQTPRYLIKTRGQQVTLSCSPISGHRSVSWYQQTPGQGLQFLFEYFSETQRNKGNFPGRFSGRQFSNSRSEMNVSTLELGDSALYLCASSLLDLRYEQYFGPGTRLTVT.